One T cell receptor (beta chain) is described in this entry. Antigen unknown. This sample was included in a study of CD8 T cells in ankylosing spondylitis. TCRdb re-analysed the 5' RACE reads in MiXCR, keeping a single row per CDR3 protein. The sample holds 700,000 or so distinct CDR3 sequences, roughly 19% seen once. Study-level findings and limits: Among TCR beta sequences, a motif of several highly homologous variants appeared characteristic of ankylosing spondylitis blood.

Trimming removed 10 bases at V and 0 bases at J, with 10 bases between. CDR1 is MNHNY and CDR2 is SVGAGI in the germline V gene (reference sequence). The CDR3 sequence is 13 residues long. The receptor's source is a male donor with ankylosing spondylitis. The sample consisted of blood, either unsorted or a sorted T cell fraction (not recorded which). This rearrangement joins TRBV6-6 to TRBJ1-3; D remains unclear. This CDR3 reads CATTGASGNTIYF. CDR3 DNA sequence: TGTGCCACCACGGGCGCCTCTGGAAACACCATATATTTT.